This entry features one TCR beta chain sequence. There is no known antigen for this receptor. Base quality data are lacking; no much larger clone is found one base away. Trimming takes 1 base from V and 0 bases from J, and the germline ends sit 22 bases apart. CDR3 length: 19 amino acids, cysteine to phenylalanine. Only the CDR3 part of the read is kept: 57 bases, read in frame from the first base. CDR1 and CDR2, per the germline V gene, are SGHTA and FQGNSA. The sample comes from a study of OX40 agonist ivuxolimab in advanced cancers. Study-level background: Ivuxolimab, which targeted the costimulatory receptor OX40 (CD134), was an agonistic, fully human IgG2 monoclonal antibody. The purpose of peripheral TCRbeta sequencing was to test whether ivuxolimab changed TCR sequence diversity and led to clonal T-cell expansion. Of the approximately 54 patients in dose escalation, around 20 had hepatocellular carcinoma, around 15 had melanoma, 9 had renal cell carcinoma and 9 had head and neck cancer. Intravenous ivuxolimab was administered to patients every 2 weeks at six dose levels: 0.01, 0.1, 0.3, 1.5, 3 and 10 mg/kg. In the dose-escalation cohort, 82.7% of patients were male, and the mean age was roughly 60 years, with a range of 23 to 79. The paper covers the monotherapy dose-escalation part of the phase I ivuxolimab trial, which included N of about 50 patients. Partial responses occurred in three dose-escalation patients: two with cutaneous melanoma and one with hepatocellular carcinoma. Prior anti-PD-1, anti-PD-L1 or anti-CTLA-4 therapy was permitted, and checkpoint inhibitors had been received by around 40% of dose-escalation patients.

To sequence the TCRbeta CDR3 region, genomic DNA was isolated from the sorted cells. The immunoSEQ Assay was used to sequence the TCRbeta CDR3 regions. TCRdb obtained this table from immuneACCESS and retained in-frame rearrangements with V and J assigned. These tables miss some clones; where compared with another copy, unresolved V genes account for less than half of the shortfall, and the remainder is unexplained. This sample has 30,000 to 40,000 clones in its table, and roughly 80% of those were observed once. The top ten hold 21% of the sample. The paper as a whole reports these results and caveats: At doses of 0.1 to 3.0 mg/kg, clonal expansion of both CD4+ and CD8+ blood T cells was observed from baseline to week 6. After ivuxolimab, more expanded clones were found on average in CD8+ T cells than in CD4+ T cells. Antigen specificity was not determined for the clonally expanded peripheral T cells. In partial responders in the 0.1-3.0 mg/kg groups, normalized peripheral clonal expansion was found to be among the lowest, especially among CD8+ T cells. Low levels of normalized T-cell clonal expansion were also shown by some nonresponding patients.

Patients with autoimmune disease history or receiving systemic immunosuppression were excluded from the trial. Peripheral blood for TCR sequencing was collected from all dose cohorts at baseline, on cycle 4 day 1, and on cycle 7 day 1. The samples were taken from a phase I, first-in-human, multicenter, open-label dose-escalation trial of ivuxolimab. The trial enrolled adults with locally advanced or metastatic head and neck squamous cell, hepatocellular, melanoma or renal cell carcinoma. CD4+ and CD8+ T cells were sorted separately from peripheral blood before TCR sequencing. In this chain, TRBV7-2 is recombined with TRBJ2-7; perhaps TRBD2 is the D gene, with 5 bases matching. This TCR was recovered from an adult with an advanced solid tumor such as melanoma, head and neck, liver or kidney cancer. This specimen consisted of CD4+ or CD8+ T cells sorted from blood, obtained in a trial of the OX40 agonist ivuxolimab. In nucleotides, the sequence is TGTGCCAGCAGCTTAGAGACCCTCAACGGGGTCCTTCTCTCCTACGAGCAGTACTTC. This encodes CASSLETLNGVLLSYEQYF.